The present T cell receptor (beta chain) was sequenced within a study of T cell repertoires in cytomegalovirus infection. Study results and limitations: Clonotype analysis showed dominance of the ex vivo response by HLA-C-restricted CMV-specific TCR beta clonotypes.

One entry per CDR3 protein results from TCRdb running MiXCR on the reads. The sample carries hundreds of thousands of distinct CDR3 sequences, about 42% recorded once. On this clonotype: The antigen remains unidentified.

The CDR3 contains 15 residues. V gave up 2 bases and J gave up 5 bases, with 13 bases separating them. CDR1 is MGHDK and CDR2 is SYGVNS in the germline V gene. This receptor was obtained from a human donor in good health (CMV status not recorded). Some clones in this sample may be carry-over from other donors' samples. This specimen was cultured PBMCs, taken from culture after CMV antigen stimulation. The chain carries TRBV25-1 and TRBJ2-1; D unclear. The CDR3 nucleotides are TGTGCCAGCAGTGAAACGAGCCGATTTCACAATGAGCAGTTCTTC. It yields the protein CASSETSRFHNEQFF.